Each of the 15 T cell receptor beta chains below was sequenced from the same sample in a study of T cells in Graves' hyperthyroidism and ophthalmopathy. TCR beta CDR3 regions were amplified from RNA transcripts. Using the HTBI primer set, a first-round RT-PCR was run on the TCR CDR3. TCRdb re-called the multiplex PCR reads through MiXCR, storing one row per CDR3 protein. The sample includes approximately 530,000 distinct CDR3 sequences, approximately 15% of them seen just once. Sequences were obtained from blood. These receptors were taken from a woman aged 18-35 years with Graves' hyperthyroidism.

In its sample, this clonotype was seen many times. The gene calls are TRBV29-1 and TRBJ2-1, with TRBD1 matching 8 bases. The trim removed 7 bases at V and 7 bases at J, leaving 6 bases unmatched. Germline assignment: CDR1 SQVTM and CDR2 ANQGSEA. This CDR3 comprises 12 residues. CDR3 sequence (DNA): TGCAGCGCCCGGACAGGGAGGAATGAGCAGTTCTTC. This gives the protein CSARTGRNEQFF.

This clonotype was observed a few times. This may be a read error, as it is one base from a much larger clone. The chain combines TRBV27 with TRBJ1-5, with 8 positions matching TRBD1. Trimming took 5 bases from V and 5 from J; bases not matched to a gene: 11. The V gene's germline CDR1 is MNHEY and CDR2 SMNVEV (reference sequence). This CDR3 is built from 16 residues. CDR3 DNA sequence: TGTGCCAGCAGTCCTATGGGACAGGCTTACGATCAGCCCCAGCATTTT. It specifies CASSPMGQAYDQPQHF.

To note about this clonotype: A much larger clone lies a single base off, so this may be a read error. The conserved phenylalanine or tryptophan normally closing the CDR3 is absent here, so this likely arose from a read error. The V call is TRBV2, the J call TRBJ2-7; no reliable D call. Germline-derived CDR1 and CDR2 are SNHLY and FYNNEI. The CDR3 spans 12 residues. With 7 bases removed from V and 3 bases from J, the gap between germline ends came to 10 bases. CDR3 protein: CASNGGIYEQYL. The CDR3 region has the DNA TGTGCCAGCAATGGCGGTATCTACGAGCAGTACCTC.

The chain has TRBV11-2 and TRBJ1-1, with D maybe TRBD1 (5 bases). Germline CDR1 reads SGHAT; CDR2 reads FQNNGV. Trimming removed 5 bases from V and 4 bases from J, with 14 bases in between. The CDR3 has 14 amino acids. CDR3 residues: CASSQGHERTEAFF. DNA for the CDR3: TGTGCCAGCAGCCAGGGCCACGAGCGCACTGAAGCTTTCTTT.

The chain employs TRBV4-3 and TRBJ2-1; 8 bases line up with TRBD2. The CDR3 length is 16 residues. Germline V gene data show CDR1 as LGHNA and CDR2 as YSLEER. With V trimmed by 2 bases and J by 0 bases, 3 bases remained unmatched. CDR3 bases: TGCGCCAGCAGCCAATTCGGGGGGGTCTCCTACAATGAGCAGTTCTTC. This encodes CASSQFGGVSYNEQFF.

Many counts were recorded for this clonotype. The rearrangement joins TRBV6-2 or TRBV6-3 to TRBJ1-5; D is ambiguous. The germline V and J ends were trimmed by 2 bases and 7 bases, with 12 bases remaining between them. The CDR3 covers 14 residues. The germline gives CDR1 MNHEY, CDR2 SVGEGT. The chain's CDR3 is CASSYRRPGQPQHF. As DNA, the CDR3 is TGTGCCAGCAGTTACCGTCGCCCAGGACAGCCCCAGCATTTT.

With regard to this clonotype: Just one base apart from a much larger clone, this may be a read error. The rearrangement uses TRBV7-9 and TRBJ2-7; D possibly corresponds to TRBD1 (6 bases). Germline CDR1 is SEHNR and CDR2 is FQNEAQ (reference sequence). This CDR3 contains 15 residues. This CDR3 is CASREKGDISYELYF. CDR3 sequence (DNA): TGTGCCAGCAGGGAAAAGGGGGACATCTCCTACGAGCTGTACTTC.

At least ten counts were recorded for this clonotype. V and J are TRBV6-1 and TRBJ2-4; 9 nucleotides agree with TRBD2. The length of the CDR3 is 15 residues. The germline CDR1 and CDR2 sequences are MNHNS and SASEGT. The ends lost 1 base at V and 8 bases at J; junction bases unmatched: 6. Here the CDR3 DNA reads TGTGCCAGCAGTGAAGGGGCGGGAGGGCCAGACATTCAGTACTTC. Protein: CASSEGAGGPDIQYF.

The chain recombines TRBV10-3 with TRBJ2-1; 8 bases fit TRBD2. Losses at the gene ends were 4 bases for V and 2 bases for J; bases not matched to a gene: 4. The CDR3 extends over 15 amino acids. Germline V gene sequence: CDR1 ENHRY, CDR2 SYGVKD. The CDR3 is CAISVSGNTYNEQFF. CDR3 in DNA: TGTGCCATCAGTGTTAGCGGGAACACCTACAATGAGCAGTTCTTC.

Many counts were recorded for this clonotype. The rearrangement links TRBV20-1 to TRBJ1-5, with D hard to call. Germline loops: CDR1 DFQATT, CDR2 SNEGSKA (reference sequence). V was trimmed by 0 bases and J by 2 bases, leaving 11 bases between them. This CDR3 has 15 amino acids. In nucleotides, the CDR3 is TGCAGTGCTAGAGATCCCTCGAGACGCAATCAGCCCCAGCATTTT. Translating gives CSARDPSRRNQPQHF.

This clonotype was counted between two and nine times. The rearrangement links TRBV30 to TRBJ2-1; the D gene is possibly TRBD2 (5 bases). This CDR3 spans 18 amino acids. Germline loops: CDR1 GTSNPN, CDR2 SVGIG (reference sequence). The V gene lost 0 bases and the J gene lost 3 bases, with 21 bases spanning the gap. The CDR3 bases are TGTGCCTGGAGTGTAAATGTGCGGGCTTCGGCAATCTACAATGAGCAGTTCTTC. Translated: CAWSVNVRASAIYNEQFF.

This clonotype showed up many times. The chain combines TRBV28 with TRBJ1-1; 7 nucleotides line up with TRBD1. This CDR3 region has 15 residues. CDR1 MDHEN and CDR2 SYDVKM come from the germline V gene. With 6 bases clipped from V and 0 bases from J, the junction kept 7 bases outside the gene matches. CDR3 amino acids: CASRPQGWVNTEAFF. The CDR3 DNA follows: TGTGCCAGCAGGCCACAGGGGTGGGTGAACACTGAAGCTTTCTTT.

This clonotype was observed at least ten times. The V call is TRBV30, the J call TRBJ2-2; TRBD1 agrees at 9 bases. Germline CDR1 reads GTSNPN; CDR2 reads SVGIG (reference sequence). CDR3 length: 15 residues. The trim removed 4 bases at V and 5 bases at J, leaving 8 bases unmatched. CDR3 protein: CAWKGQGKSTGELFF. CDR3 in DNA: TGTGCCTGGAAGGGACAGGGAAAGAGTACCGGGGAGCTGTTTTTT.

In regard to this clonotype: One end of the junction does not line up with germline, which may come from a read error. The V call is TRBV5-6, the J call TRBJ1-2; D is uncertain. This CDR3 comprises 16 residues. Germline values: CDR1 SGHDT, CDR2 YYEEEE. This chain's CDR3 is CASSLGLGTLNYGYSF. CDR3 DNA sequence: TGTGCCAGCAGCTTGGGATTGGGAACCCTTAACTATGGCTACTCCTTC.

This clonotype was seen repeatedly, ten times or more. This chain links TRBV20-1 with TRBJ1-1; no clear D gene. Trimming left V 4 bases short and J 4 bases short, with 10 bases between. Germline V gives CDR1 DFQATT, CDR2 SNEGSKA (reference sequence). This CDR3 has 12 amino acids. The CDR3 loop reads CSAKMWGTEAFF. As DNA, the CDR3 is TGCAGTGCTAAAATGTGGGGCACTGAAGCTTTCTTT.